What follows are 14 T cell receptor beta chains derived from one specimen sequenced in a study of spatial heterogeneity in lung cancer. TCRdb reanalysed the 5' RACE reads using MiXCR and keeps one entry per CDR3 protein. The table includes 40,000 to 45,000 distinct CDR3 sequences, approximately 15% detected once. Time point noted: sample taken at primary tumor resection. This specimen was PBMCs, taken at surgery. Source of these receptors: a male donor with early-stage non-small cell lung cancer.

The chain combines TRBV19 with TRBJ2-3, with 7 bases fitting TRBD1. Germline V lookup: CDR1 LNHDA, CDR2 SQIVND (reference sequence). The CDR3 extends over 13 amino acids. Trimming removed 5 bases from V and 4 bases from J; junction bases left unmatched: 3. The CDR3 DNA sequence: TGTGCCAGTAGTGTGGGACAGCCAGATACGCAGTATTTT. Its translation: CASSVGQPDTQYF.

This clonotype was seen ten or more times. V is TRBV2 and J is TRBJ1-5; D might be TRBD1 (5 bases). Germline CDR1 SNHLY, CDR2 FYNNEI. With 7 bases removed from V and 3 bases from J, the gap between germline ends came to 16 bases. The CDR3 has 15 amino acids. This CDR3 is CASTPAGQPNQPQHF. The CDR3 coding sequence is TGTGCCAGCACCCCAGCGGGGCAACCCAATCAGCCCCAGCATTTT.

The chain is built from TRBV11-2 and TRBJ2-1, with 8 bases aligning to TRBD1. There are 16 residues in the CDR3. The J segment lost 6 bases and the V segment lost 0 bases, leaving 7 bases of the junction unmatched. In germline, CDR1 is SGHAT, CDR2 FQNNGV. Written as DNA, the CDR3 is TGTGCCAGCAGCTTAGATGCGGGGACAGGCTTCAATGAGCAGTTCTTC. Residues: CASSLDAGTGFNEQFF.

This clonotype has at least ten counts. This chain joins TRBV6-5 and TRBJ1-5; D remains ambiguous. The germline V gene encodes CDR1 MNHEY and CDR2 SVGAGI. V was cut by 5 bases and J by 7 bases, with 15 bases left in between. This CDR3 contains 14 residues. The CDR3 DNA follows: TGTGCCAGCAGTCCCTGGACGACGGAACAGCCCCAGCATTTT. Translated, it gives CASSPWTTEQPQHF.

This clonotype has more than one count but fewer than ten. The V gene is TRBV9, the J gene TRBJ2-7, with 8 bases lining up with TRBD2. There are 15 residues in the CDR3. Germline V CDR1 and CDR2: SGDLS, YYNGEE. The J segment lost 2 bases and the V segment lost 0 bases, leaving 4 bases of the junction unmatched. This CDR3 reads CASSVATSGAYEQYF. For the CDR3, the DNA is TGTGCCAGCAGCGTAGCTACTAGCGGAGCCTACGAGCAGTACTTC.

V is TRBV9 and J is TRBJ2-2; D ambiguous. V dropped 4 bases and J dropped 5 bases, with 12 bases sitting between them. The CDR3 totals 14 residues. Germline V gene sequence: CDR1 SGDLS, CDR2 YYNGEE. This CDR3 reads CASSFTPGTGELFF. The CDR3 DNA is TGTGCCAGCAGCTTCACTCCCGGGACCGGGGAGCTGTTTTTT.

V and J are TRBV5-1 and TRBJ2-2, with 9 bases matching TRBD1. Germline V lookup: CDR1 SGHRS, CDR2 YFSETQ. This CDR3 region has 15 residues. With 4 bases clipped from V and 4 bases from J, the junction kept 5 bases outside the gene matches. CDR3 nucleotide sequence: TGCGCCAGCAGCACGACAGGGGGAAGCACCGGGGAGCTGTTTTTT. As protein: CASSTTGGSTGELFF.

This sequence joins TRBV4-2 and TRBJ2-1; either TRBD1 or TRBD2 may fit D (7 bases each). The V gene's germline CDR1 is LGHNA and CDR2 YNFKEQ. V was clipped by 5 bases and J by 0 bases, with 17 bases between them. This CDR3 comprises 17 residues. CDR3 region: CASSFMERDSSYNEQFF. CDR3 sequence (DNA): TGTGCCAGCAGCTTTATGGAGCGGGACAGCTCCTACAATGAGCAGTTCTTC.

The V call is TRBV7-2, the J call TRBJ2-1; no firm D call. In germline, CDR1 is SGHTA, CDR2 FQGNSA. V lost 1 base and J lost 7, with 11 bases in between. This CDR3 has 14 amino acids. CDR3 bases: TGTGCCAGCAGCTTAGGTTTAGCCGCTAATGAGCAGTTCTTC. Protein sequence: CASSLGLAANEQFF. The variable domain in full, completed from reference TRBV7-2 and TRBJ2-1, reads GAGVSQSPSNKVTEKGKDVELRCDPISGHTALYWYRQSLGQGLEFLIYFQGNSAPDKSGLPSDRFSAERTGGSVSTLTIQRTQQEDSAVYLCASSLGLAANEQFFGPGTRLTVL.

The V gene is TRBV28, the J gene TRBJ2-7; 16 bases fit TRBD2. Trimming cost V 5 bases and J 1 base; bases outside gene matches: 5. Germline V gene sequence: CDR1 MDHEN, CDR2 SYDVKM. The CDR3 sequence is 17 residues long. CDR3 loop: CASSPGLAGGPSYEQYF. As DNA, the CDR3 is TGTGCCAGCAGTCCGGGACTAGCGGGAGGGCCGTCCTACGAGCAGTACTTC.

The chain links TRBV6-2 or TRBV6-3 to TRBJ2-1; D possibly corresponds to TRBD1 (6 bases). This CDR3 has 15 amino acids. Germline V gene sequence: CDR1 MNHEY, CDR2 SVGEGT. V lost 2 bases and J 2 bases, leaving 10 bases between the germline ends. The DNA for the CDR3 is TGTGCCAGCAGTTACGTAGGGGGAACCTACAATGAGCAGTTCTTC. It yields the protein CASSYVGGTYNEQFF.

The sample holds a few counts of this clonotype. The CDR3: CASSLAGTYNEQFF. CDR3 nucleotide sequence: TGTGCCAGCAGCTTGGCGGGCACCTACAATGAGCAGTTCTTC. V gene TRBV7-9 combines with J gene TRBJ2-1, with D perhaps matching TRBD2 (5 bases). The CDR3 is 14 amino acids. Per germline, CDR1 SEHNR and CDR2 FQNEAQ (reference sequence). Trimming stripped 3 bases from V and 2 bases from J, with 8 bases between.

This clonotype was detected only a few times. This sequence joins TRBV7-8 and TRBJ2-7; D may correspond to TRBD1 or TRBD2 (5 bases each). From germline, CDR1 is SGHVS and CDR2 FQNEAQ. Trimming left V 5 bases short and J 1 base short, with 15 bases between. This CDR3 comprises 15 residues. CDR3 bases: TGTGCCAGCAGCCCTCAGGGAGTTGGGTCCTACGAGCAGTACTTC. Translated: CASSPQGVGSYEQYF. Full variable domain (rest looked up from reference TRBV7-8 and TRBJ2-7): GAGVSQSPRYKVAKRGQDVALRCDPISGHVSLFWYQQALGQGPEFLTYFQNEAQLDKSGLPSDRFFAERPEGSVSTLKIQRTQQEDSAVYLCASSPQGVGSYEQYFGPGTRLTVT.

This chain connects TRBV10-1 to TRBJ2-2; 7 bases align to TRBD1. The ends lost 2 bases at V and 3 bases at J; junction bases unmatched: 3. CDR1 WNHNN and CDR2 SYGVQD come from the germline V gene (reference sequence). CDR3 length: 15 amino acids. The CDR3 bases are TGCGCCAGCAGTGAGGACAGGGTTGACACCGGGGAGCTGTTTTTT. It translates to CASSEDRVDTGELFF.